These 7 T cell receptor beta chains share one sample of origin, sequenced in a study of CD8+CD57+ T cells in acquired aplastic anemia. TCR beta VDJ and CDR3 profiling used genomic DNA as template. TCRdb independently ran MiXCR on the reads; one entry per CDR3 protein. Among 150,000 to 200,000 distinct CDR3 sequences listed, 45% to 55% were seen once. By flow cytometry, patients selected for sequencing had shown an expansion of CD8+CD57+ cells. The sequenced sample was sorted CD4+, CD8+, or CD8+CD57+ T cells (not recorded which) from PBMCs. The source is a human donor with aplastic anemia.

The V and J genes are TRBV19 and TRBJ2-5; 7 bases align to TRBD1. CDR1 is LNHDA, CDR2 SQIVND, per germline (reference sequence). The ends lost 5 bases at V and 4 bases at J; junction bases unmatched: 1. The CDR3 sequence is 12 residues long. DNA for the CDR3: TGTGCCAGTAGTGGGACAGCAGAGACCCAGTACTTC. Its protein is CASSGTAETQYF. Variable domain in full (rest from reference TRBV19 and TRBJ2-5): DGGITQSPKYLFRKEGQNVTLSCEQNLNHDAMYWYRQDPGQGLRLIYYSQIVNDFQKGDIAEGYSVSREKKESFPLTVTSAQKNPTAFYLCASSGTAETQYFGPGTRLLVL.

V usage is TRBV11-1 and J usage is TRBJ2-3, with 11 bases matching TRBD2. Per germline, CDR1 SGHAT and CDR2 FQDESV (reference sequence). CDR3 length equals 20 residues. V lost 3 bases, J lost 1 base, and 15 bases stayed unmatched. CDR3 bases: TGTGCCAGCAGCTTCCCAAAAGTAGCGGGGGGGGCATCGGGCACAGATACGCAGTATTTT. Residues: CASSFPKVAGGASGTDTQYF.

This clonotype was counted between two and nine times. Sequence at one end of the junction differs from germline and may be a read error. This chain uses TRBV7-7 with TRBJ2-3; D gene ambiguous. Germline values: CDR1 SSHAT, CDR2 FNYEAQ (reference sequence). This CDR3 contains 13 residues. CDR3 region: CASSLAIADTQYF. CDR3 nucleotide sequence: TGTGCTAGCAGCTTAGCAATCGCAGATACGCAGTATTTT.

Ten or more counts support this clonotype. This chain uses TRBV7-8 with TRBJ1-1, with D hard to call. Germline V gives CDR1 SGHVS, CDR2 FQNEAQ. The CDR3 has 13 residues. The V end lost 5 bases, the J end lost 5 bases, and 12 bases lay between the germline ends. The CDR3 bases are TGTGCCAGCAGCCCTCGGTCGGGGACTGAAGCTTTCTTT. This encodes CASSPRSGTEAFF.

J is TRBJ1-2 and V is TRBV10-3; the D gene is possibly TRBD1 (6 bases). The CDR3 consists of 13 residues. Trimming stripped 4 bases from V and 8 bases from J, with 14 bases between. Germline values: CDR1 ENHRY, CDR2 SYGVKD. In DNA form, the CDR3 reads TGTGCCATCAGTGTAGGGGGAGGGTTAGGCTACACCTTC. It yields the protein CAISVGGGLGYTF.

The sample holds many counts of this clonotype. CDR3: CASSYGQGRSPLHF. CDR3 in DNA: TGTGCCAGCAGCTATGGACAGGGGAGGTCACCCCTCCACTTT. The chain couples TRBV7-2 to TRBJ1-6; TRBD1 aligns across 9 bases. V lost 4 bases to trimming and J lost 10 bases; unmatched junction nucleotides: 5. The CDR3 length is 14 residues. From germline, CDR1 is SGHTA and CDR2 FQGNSA. Using reference TRBV7-2 and TRBJ1-6 for the parts outside the CDR3, the full variable domain is GAGVSQSPSNKVTEKGKDVELRCDPISGHTALYWYRQSLGQGLEFLIYFQGNSAPDKSGLPSDRFSAERTGGSVSTLTIQRTQQEDSAVYLCASSYGQGRSPLHFGNGTRLTVT.

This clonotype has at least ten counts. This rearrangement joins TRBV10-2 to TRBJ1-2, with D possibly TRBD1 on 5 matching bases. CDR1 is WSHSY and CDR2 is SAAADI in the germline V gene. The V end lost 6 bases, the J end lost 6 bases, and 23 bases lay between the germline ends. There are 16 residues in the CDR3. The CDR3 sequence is CASRGADPFPRDGYTF. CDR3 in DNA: TGCGCCAGCAGAGGGGCGGATCCTTTTCCCAGAGATGGCTACACCTTC.